This T cell receptor beta chain was identified during a study of OX40 agonist ivuxolimab in advanced cancers. A word on this clone: Its target is unknown.

The CDR3 contains 13 residues. The V and J ends lost 7 bases and 2 bases, in that order; junction bases with no gene match: 6. Germline CDR1 SGHNT, CDR2 YYREEE (reference sequence). The sampling schedule covered blood at baseline, cycle 4 day 1, and cycle 7 day 1. Generated by immunoSEQ multiplex PCR, the TCRdb table keeps only in-frame clones and is missing some. The repertoire holds some 50,000 clones, around 90% seen once, with roughly 3.4% in the top ten. Study-level findings and limits: CD8+ T cells showed, on average, more clonal expansion than CD4+ cells.

The TCR originated in an adult with an advanced solid tumor such as melanoma, head and neck, liver or kidney cancer. The sequenced sample was CD4+ or CD8+ T cells sorted from blood, obtained in a trial of the OX40 agonist ivuxolimab. The gene calls are TRBV5-4 and TRBJ2-7; 7 bases are shared with TRBD1. CDR3 region: CASRRQGAYEQYF. The CDR3 bases are TGTGCCAGCCGCAGACAGGGAGCCTACGAGCAGTACTTC.